This entry lists 23 T cell receptor beta chains sequenced from one sample in a study of cytomegalovirus exposure and HLA in healthy donors. The PCR had 60 Vbeta and 13 Jbeta primers. Profiling relied on immunoSEQ multiplex PCR, and the TCRdb table lists in-frame clones only, not all of them. This table has about 130,000 clones, 80% appearing once. Material: PBMCs. These receptors were collected from a man aged 25-45 years in good health and CMV-seronegative.

CDR3 sequence: CASRGTSGGRPQHF. The DNA for the CDR3 is TGTGCCAGCAGGGGGACATCGGGGGGTCGGCCCCAGCATTTT. The chain recombines TRBV2 with TRBJ1-5; possibly TRBD1 for D (6 bases). Germline-derived CDR1 and CDR2 are SNHLY and FYNNEI. V lost 6 bases, J lost 9 bases, and 18 bases lay in between. The CDR3 is 14 amino acids.

This chain links TRBV6-5 with TRBJ1-2, with 7 nucleotides matching TRBD1. Germline V gene lookup returns CDR1 MNHEY and CDR2 SVGAGI. CDR3 length equals 13 residues. Trimming at V came to 6 bases and at J to 7 bases, leaving 8 bases not matched to a gene. CDR3 sequence (DNA): TGTGCCAGCAGCCTACAGGGGTTGGGTGGCTACACCTTC. Protein product: CASSLQGLGGYTF.

V is TRBV14 and J is TRBJ2-5; no clear D gene. With the DNA end fitting TRBJ2-7 better, the J assignment may be wrong. The CDR3 loop spans 12 amino acids. Germline V gene lookup returns CDR1 SGHDN and CDR2 FVKESK. CDR3 sequence (DNA): TGTGCCAGCAGCCACTCTCGCTACGAGCAGTACTTC. It specifies CASSHSRYEQYF.

The CDR3 coding sequence is TGTGCCAGCAGCGTCGGCTACGAGCAGTACTTC. Amino acid sequence: CASSVGYEQYF. The rearrangement joins TRBV11-2 to TRBJ2-7; no clear D. Germline CDR1 is SGHAT and CDR2 is FQNNGV. V lost 5 bases to trimming and J lost 3 bases, with 5 bases between them. There are 11 residues in the CDR3.

The rearrangement uses TRBV15 and TRBJ2-7; D perhaps matches TRBD2 (5 bases). CDR3 length: 15 residues. Looked up from germline, CDR1 is LNHNV and CDR2 is YYDKDF (reference sequence). Trimming pared 3 bases from V and 6 bases from J, leaving 18 bases between. CDR3 in amino acids: CATSRLDGKKSEQYF. CDR3 nucleotide sequence: TGTGCCACCAGCAGGTTAGACGGGAAAAAGTCCGAGCAGTACTTC.

V is TRBV5-1 and J is TRBJ1-2; D remains unclear. Germline CDR1 is SGHRS and CDR2 is YFSETQ. V gave up 0 bases and J gave up 2 bases, with 20 bases separating them. This CDR3 has 18 residues. CDR3 bases: TGCGCCAGCAGCTTGGGTAGGTCCGGGATAAGGTGGAACTATGGCTACACCTTC. Residues: CASSLGRSGIRWNYGYTF.

This clone was picked up a small number of times. This chain links TRBV2 with TRBJ2-7; D remains unclear. The CDR3 spans 12 residues. V gave up 6 bases and J gave up 2 bases, with 8 bases separating them. Germline V gene lookup returns CDR1 SNHLY and CDR2 FYNNEI. Here the CDR3 reads CASREYPYEQYF. CDR3 sequence (DNA): TGTGCCAGCAGGGAGTACCCCTACGAGCAGTACTTC.

This chain joins TRBV11-2 and TRBJ2-1; no reliable D call. The CDR3 runs to 13 residues. V dropped 5 bases and J dropped 4 bases, with 9 bases sitting between them. Germline V gene data show CDR1 as SGHAT and CDR2 as FQNNGV. The CDR3 sequence is CASSRGSYNEQFF. In DNA form, the CDR3 reads TGTGCCAGCAGCCGCGGCTCTTACAATGAGCAGTTCTTC. Full variable domain (remainder filled in from reference TRBV11-2 and TRBJ2-1): EAGVAQSPRYKIIEKRQSVAFWCNPISGHATLYWYQQILGQGPKLLIQFQNNGVVDDSQLPKDRFSAERLKGVDSTLKIQPAKLEDSAVYLCASSRGSYNEQFFGPGTRLTVL.

The V and J genes are TRBV5-4 and TRBJ1-1, with 11 bases identical to TRBD1. CDR3 length: 16 amino acids. The V segment lost 4 bases and the J segment 3 bases; nucleotides outside the gene matches: 8. The germline V gene has CDR1 SGHNT and CDR2 YYREEE (reference sequence). The CDR3: CASSRGQGVTDTEAFF. Here the CDR3 DNA reads TGTGCCAGCAGCCGGGGACAGGGGGTTACGGACACTGAAGCTTTCTTT.

This clone has more than one count but fewer than ten. This CDR3 reads CASSLASGAYEQYF. DNA of the CDR3: TGTGCCAGCAGCTTAGCTAGCGGAGCCTACGAGCAGTACTTC. V usage is TRBV5-5 and J usage is TRBJ2-7, with 7 bases lining up with TRBD2. Germline CDR1 SGHKS, CDR2 YYEKEE (reference sequence). The length of the CDR3 is 14 residues. J gave up 2 bases and V 2 bases, and 4 bases lay outside the gene matches.

The chain recombines TRBV2 with TRBJ1-2, with D unresolved. This CDR3 comprises 14 residues. V was trimmed by 0 bases and J by 5 bases, leaving 10 bases between them. Germline V gene lookup returns CDR1 SNHLY and CDR2 FYNNEI. CDR3 in DNA: TGTGCCAGCAGTGAAGCTTACTTGTTGTATGGCTACACCTTC. Translating gives CASSEAYLLYGYTF.

Concerning this clone itself: Within the sample, other DNA sequences also encode this same CDR3. V and J are TRBV7-2 and TRBJ1-1; D gene unclear. V gave up 4 bases and J gave up 0 bases, with 6 bases separating them. The germline V gene has CDR1 SGHTA and CDR2 FQGNSA. This CDR3 is built from 13 residues. This chain's CDR3 is CASSSSMNTEAFF. As DNA, the CDR3 is TGTGCCAGCAGCTCTAGTATGAACACTGAAGCTTTCTTT.

This clone has more than one count but fewer than ten. V usage is TRBV5-4 and J usage is TRBJ2-7; D is possibly TRBD2 (6 bases). The V end lost 0 bases, the J end lost 5 bases, and 9 bases lay between the germline ends. Germline CDR1 reads SGHNT; CDR2 reads YYREEE (reference sequence). There are 13 residues in the CDR3. The CDR3 loop reads CASSLAAGNEQYF. The CDR3 nucleotides read TGTGCCAGCAGCTTGGCGGCGGGAAACGAGCAGTACTTC.

The rearrangement joins TRBV5-1 to TRBJ1-1; TRBD1 matches at 8 bases. The trim removed 0 bases at V and 4 bases at J, leaving 2 bases unmatched. The CDR3 has 14 amino acids. Germline CDR1 and CDR2: SGHRS and YFSETQ. The CDR3 DNA reads TGCGCCAGCAGCTTGGATACAGGGGGCACTGAAGCTTTCTTT. This translates into CASSLDTGGTEAFF.

This sequence joins TRBV9 and TRBJ1-4; possible D gene TRBD1, 6 bases. Germline V gene sequence: CDR1 SGDLS, CDR2 YYNGEE. The CDR3 has 14 residues. Trimming cost V 4 bases and J 8 bases, with 15 bases left between them. The CDR3 DNA is TGTGCCAGCAGCCCCCCAGGGGATGGAGAAAAACTGTTTTTT. It is translated as CASSPPGDGEKLFF.

The chain employs TRBV29-1 and TRBJ2-3; the D is unclear. The V end was cut by 2 bases, the J end by 3 bases, with 12 bases between. Germline CDR1 is SQVTM and CDR2 is ANQGSEA. The CDR3 is 14 residues long. CDR3: CSVEMVGLTDTQYF. The CDR3 nucleotides are TGCAGCGTTGAAATGGTGGGCTTGACAGATACGCAGTATTTT.

V and J are TRBV13 and TRBJ2-5; 11 bases match TRBD2. Germline CDR1 PRHDT, CDR2 FYEKMQ (reference sequence). V gave up 3 bases and J gave up 11 bases; unmatched junction bases: 8. The CDR3 is 14 residues long. Here the CDR3 DNA reads TGTGCCAGCAGCTTCGGGACTAGCGGCTATAAGCAGTACTTC. Its translation is CASSFGTSGYKQYF. Filled out from reference TRBV13 and TRBJ2-5, the complete variable domain reads AAGVIQSPRHLIKEKRETATLKCYPIPRHDTVYWYQQGPGQDPQFLISFYEKMQSDKGSIPDRFSAQQFSDYHSELNMSSLELGDSALYFCASSFGTSGYKQYFGPGTRLLVL.

This chain links TRBV5-1 with TRBJ1-1, with TRBD1 as a possible D gene (5 bases). In germline, CDR1 is SGHRS, CDR2 YFSETQ. V lost 0 bases and J 1 base, leaving 10 bases between the germline ends. This CDR3 comprises 15 residues. The DNA for the CDR3 is TGCGCCAGCAGCTTGGATAGGGGTGGGAACACTGAAGCTTTCTTT. This codes for CASSLDRGGNTEAFF.

This chain uses TRBV2 with TRBJ2-3, with TRBD2 identical over 7 bases. With V trimmed by 7 bases and J by 10 bases, 2 bases remained unmatched. This CDR3 is built from 10 residues. Germline V gives CDR1 SNHLY, CDR2 FYNNEI. The chain's CDR3 is CASMGRAQYF. In DNA form, the CDR3 reads TGTGCCAGCATGGGGAGGGCGCAGTATTTT.

The table lists this clone with a few counts. This chain joins TRBV7-2 and TRBJ2-7; TRBD2 agrees at 8 bases. The junction had 9 bases not matched to a gene; V was cut back by 5 bases and J by 6 bases. The CDR3 covers 14 residues. The V gene's germline CDR1 is SGHTA and CDR2 FQGNSA. The CDR3 nucleotides read TGTGCCAGCAGCCCTCTCCGGGAGGGCCGCGAGCAGTACTTC. Protein sequence: CASSPLREGREQYF.

The V call is TRBV7-8, the J call TRBJ2-4, with 13 bases aligning to TRBD2. This CDR3 has 20 residues. The trim removed 5 bases at V and 0 bases at J, leaving 13 bases unmatched. Germline V gives CDR1 SGHVS, CDR2 FQNEAQ. As DNA, the CDR3 is TGTGCCAGCAGCCCATATCGAGGACTAGCGGGAGTGCCAGCCAAAAACATTCAGTACTTC. Its translation is CASSPYRGLAGVPAKNIQYF.

The chain links TRBV30 to TRBJ1-6; TRBD1 matches at 7 bases. The germline gives CDR1 GTSNPN, CDR2 SVGIG (reference sequence). The CDR3 has 13 residues. The V gene end was trimmed by 7 bases and the J gene end by 5 bases; junction bases not matched to a gene: 5. The CDR3 region has the DNA TGTGCCTTGGGACAGCACGATAATTCACCCCTCCACTTT. Translation: CALGQHDNSPLHF. Full variable domain (rest looked up from reference TRBV30 and TRBJ1-6): SQTIHQWPATLVQPVGSPLSLECTVEGTSNPNLYWYRQAAGRGLQLLFYSVGIGQISSEVPQNLSASRPQDRQFILSSKKLLLSDSGFYLCALGQHDNSPLHFGNGTRLTVT.

The chain couples TRBV28 to TRBJ1-2, with 7 bases fitting TRBD1. The junction had 4 bases not matched to a gene; V was cut back by 6 bases and J by 6 bases. The CDR3 sequence is 12 residues long. The germline CDR1 and CDR2 sequences are MDHEN and SYDVKM. The CDR3 loop is CASSITGDGYTF. As DNA, the CDR3 is TGTGCCAGCAGCATAACAGGGGATGGCTACACCTTC.